A selection of T cell receptor beta chains follows, all from one sample in a study of T cells in Graves' hyperthyroidism and ophthalmopathy. TCRdb independently ran MiXCR on the multiplex PCR reads; one entry per CDR3 protein. The table has 300,000 to 450,000 distinct CDR3 sequences, approximately 13% seen once. The sample was blood. These receptors all come from a woman aged 60-75 years with Graves' hyperthyroidism. Each CDR3 is given with its conserved first and last residue. A D gene is named only where the DNA matches it firmly. Some rows have no size entry. The others give once, few or many, or a class for an expanded clone.

TRBV27,TRBJ1-1,many,NA,12,TGTGCCAGCAGTCAGGGGAACACTGAAGCTTTCTTT,CASSQGNTEAFF
TRBV30,TRBJ2-7,many,NA,14,TGTGCCTGGAACCCCGGGACCGAGTCCTACGAGCAGTACTTC,CAWNPGTESYEQYF
TRBV24-1,TRBJ2-3,few,TRBD2,16,TGTGCCACCAGTGATGCCGCTATGCGGGGGACAGATACGCAGTATTTT,CATSDAAMRGTDTQYF
TRBV5-6,TRBJ2-5,NA,NA,14,TGTGCCAGCAGCTTGGGAGGGCTTCGAGAGACCCAGTACTTC,CASSLGGLRETQYF
TRBV20-1,TRBJ2-3,NA,TRBD2,13,TGCAGTGCTAGCGCGGGAGAGTCAGATACGCAGTATTTT,CSASAGESDTQYF
TRBV5-1,TRBJ2-7,many,NA,14,TGCGCCAGCAGCCAAGGGGCGAGCTCCTACGAGCAGTACTTC,CASSQGASSYEQYF
TRBV2,TRBJ2-7,many,TRBD2,16,TGTGCCAGCAGCCGAGTGGGACTAGCGGACTCCTACGAGCAGTACTTC,CASSRVGLADSYEQYF
TRBV5-8,TRBJ2-3,many,NA,14,TGTGCCAGCAGCCGCTGGACACGCACAGATACGCAGTATTTT,CASSRWTRTDTQYF
TRBV10-3,TRBJ2-1,once,NA,17,TGTGCCATCAGTGGTCCGAGCGGGTTGAACTCCTACAATGAGCAGTTCTTC,CAISGPSGLNSYNEQFF
TRBV9,TRBJ2-1,many,NA,16,TGTGCCAGCAGCCCCTTGACGGGACACCTCTCAAATGAGCAGTTCTTC,CASSPLTGHLSNEQFF
TRBV10-3,TRBJ1-2,many,TRBD1,16,TGTGCCATCGCATCCCCGTCAGGGGGCGTCGACTATGGCTACACCTTC,CAIASPSGGVDYGYTF
TRBV27,TRBJ2-4,NA,NA,13,TGTGCCAGCAGTTTCATAGGTGAAAACATTCAGTACTTC,CASSFIGENIQYF
TRBV28,TRBJ1-4,NA,TRBD1,15,TGTGCCAGCAGTTCTGCGTGGACAGGGAGTGAAAAACTGTTTTTT,CASSSAWTGSEKLFF
TRBV12-3/TRBV12-4,TRBJ2-7,many,NA,14,TGTGCCAGCAGTTTATTCGCAGGGTTAGGGGAGCAGTACTTC,CASSLFAGLGEQYF
TRBV11-2,TRBJ2-7,many,NA,13,TGTGCCAGCGCACTCGGGACACCCTACGAGCAGTACTTC,CASALGTPYEQYF
TRBV7-6,TRBJ1-1,NA,NA,16,TGTGCCAGCAGCTTATTAAGTGAGGTGTTAGGGACTGAAGCTTTCTTT,CASSLLSEVLGTEAFF
TRBV10-3,TRBJ2-2,few,NA,12,TGTGCCATCAGTATTAACACCGGGGAGCTGTTTTTT,CAISINTGELFF
TRBV7-9,TRBJ2-7,many,TRBD2,15,TGCGCCAGCAGCTTGGGACTAGCGGGAGCGTACGAGCAGTACTTC,CASSLGLAGAYEQYF